These T cell receptor beta chains were read from a single sample in a study of blood T cell repertoires in COVID-19. Data came from immunoSEQ multiplex PCR; TCRdb stores just in-frame clones and leaves some out. Of around 160,000 clones detected, approximately 90% appear once; the ten largest clones hold 1.2%. Material: PBMCs or T cells enriched from blood (not recorded which). All receptors derive from a woman in her twenties or thirties with acute COVID-19. The CDR3 runs from the conserved cysteine through the conserved F or W. A D gene is named only where the DNA matches it firmly. Size tells how often a clone was seen (once, few, many) or the class of an expanded clone, and some rows leave it out.

CDR3: CASSQGGQGGYGYTF
DNA: TGCGCCAGCAGCCAAGGTGGACAGGGTGGCTATGGCTACACCTTC
J: TRBJ1-2
V: TRBV4-3
size: -
D: TRBD1

CDR3: CASSLARAGGSANYGYTF
DNA: TGTGCCAGCAGCTTAGCCCGGGCAGGGGGATCGGCAAACTATGGCTACACCTTC
J: TRBJ1-2
V: TRBV7-8
size: -
D: TRBD1

CDR3: CASASRVGQNNSPLHF
DNA: TGTGCCAGCGCATCTAGGGTCGGACAGAATAATTCACCCCTCCACTTT
J: TRBJ1-6
V: TRBV7-9
size: once
D: -

CDR3: CASSYATGSDEQYF
DNA: TGTGCCAGCAGTTACGCGACAGGGAGTGACGAGCAGTACTTC
J: TRBJ2-7
V: TRBV6-2/TRBV6-3
size: -
D: TRBD1

CDR3: CASSIAGGPLYEQYF
DNA: TGCGCCAGCAGCATAGCGGGAGGGCCCTTATACGAGCAGTACTTC
J: TRBJ2-7
V: TRBV5-1
size: -
D: TRBD2

CDR3: CASSPRDRNQPQHF
DNA: TGTGCCAGCAGTCCCCGGGACAGAAATCAGCCCCAGCATTTT
J: TRBJ1-5
V: TRBV2
size: -
D: TRBD1

CDR3: CASSDQGDRNSPLHF
DNA: TGTGCCAGCTCCGACCAGGGAGACAGGAATTCACCCCTCCACTTT
J: TRBJ1-6
V: TRBV18
size: -
D: -

CDR3: CASSIFRREALPANEQFF
DNA: TGTGCCAGTAGTATATTTCGTAGAGAGGCCCTCCCAGCCAATGAGCAGTTCTTC
J: TRBJ2-1
V: TRBV19
size: -
D: -

CDR3: CASSQDKQGISGYTF
DNA: TGCGCCAGCAGCCAAGATAAACAGGGGATTAGTGGCTACACCTTC
J: TRBJ1-2
V: TRBV4-1
size: -
D: TRBD1

CDR3: CASSLSSDRAETQYF
DNA: TGTGCCAGCAGTTTATCGTCGGACAGGGCGGAGACCCAGTACTTC
J: TRBJ2-5
V: TRBV27
size: -
D: TRBD1

CDR3: CASGQGIDPFF
DNA: TGTGCCAGCGGACAGGGAATCGATCCGTTTTTT
J: TRBJ1-4
V: TRBV2
size: -
D: TRBD1

CDR3: CATSRATGFNSPLHF
DNA: TGTGCCACCAGCAGAGCGACAGGATTCAATTCACCCCTCCACTTT
J: TRBJ1-6
V: TRBV15
size: many
D: -

CDR3: CASSLARTSGSRTDTQYF
DNA: TGTGCCAGCAGCTTGGCCCGGACTAGCGGGAGTCGAACAGATACGCAGTATTTT
J: TRBJ2-3
V: TRBV5-4
size: once
D: TRBD2

CDR3: CAWSQGIGGELFF
DNA: TGTGCCTGGAGTCAGGGGATTGGGGGGGAGCTGTTTTTT
J: TRBJ2-2
V: TRBV30
size: -
D: -

CDR3: CASSLAGGTATGELFF
DNA: TGTGCCAGCAGCTTAGCGGGTGGGACAGCCACCGGGGAGCTGTTTTTT
J: TRBJ2-2
V: TRBV7-2
size: -
D: TRBD1

CDR3: CASSLDTGGGTEAFF
DNA: TGCGCCAGCAGCTTGGATACGGGGGGCGGCACTGAAGCTTTCTTT
J: TRBJ1-1
V: TRBV5-1
size: -
D: -

CDR3: CASSLTLAEEKFF
DNA: TGTGCCAGCAGCTTAACGTTGGCGGAGGAGAAGTTCTTC
J: TRBJ2-1
V: TRBV7-3
size: few
D: -

CDR3: CASIKLAGVRYEQYF
DNA: TGTGCCAGCATCAAACTAGCGGGAGTGCGCTACGAGCAGTACTTC
J: TRBJ2-7
V: TRBV6-5
size: -
D: TRBD2

CDR3: CASSPGRQSSAYNEQFF
DNA: TGTGCCAGCTCACCAGGGCGTCAGAGCTCAGCCTACAATGAGCAGTTCTTC
J: TRBJ2-1
V: TRBV18
size: few
D: -

CDR3: CARSGRRGNTGELFF
DNA: TGTGCCAGATCAGGGAGGCGTGGGAACACCGGGGAGCTGTTTTTT
J: TRBJ2-2
V: TRBV19
size: -
D: -

CDR3: CASQRQTYNSPLHF
DNA: TGTGCCAGCCAGCGGCAGACTTATAATTCACCCCTCCACTTT
J: TRBJ1-6
V: TRBV2
size: -
D: -

CDR3: CASSYVPYEQYF
DNA: TGTGCCAGCAGTTACGTCCCATACGAGCAGTACTTC
J: TRBJ2-7
V: TRBV6-6
size: -
D: -

CDR3: CASGPGQGFTEAFF
DNA: TGTGCTAGTGGACCTGGACAGGGTTTCACTGAAGCTTTCTTT
J: TRBJ1-1
V: TRBV12-5
size: -
D: TRBD1

CDR3: CASRTGTGANTIYF
DNA: TGTGCCAGCAGAACCGGGACAGGGGCGAACACCATATATTTT
J: TRBJ1-3
V: TRBV28
size: -
D: TRBD1

CDR3: CASSPTSGSYNEQFF
DNA: TGTGCCAGCAGTCCTACTAGCGGGAGTTACAATGAGCAGTTCTTC
J: TRBJ2-1
V: TRBV9
size: many
D: TRBD2

CDR3: CASSQEVWQGYEKLFF
DNA: TGCGCCAGCAGCCAAGAAGTGTGGCAGGGGTACGAAAAACTGTTTTTT
J: TRBJ1-4
V: TRBV4-3
size: -
D: -

CDR3: CASTLGTSGGEQYF
DNA: TGTGCCAGCACCCTCGGGACTAGCGGAGGAGAGCAGTACTTC
J: TRBJ2-7
V: TRBV28
size: -
D: TRBD2

CDR3: CASSGLAGLAGLSSYNEQFF
DNA: TGTGCCAGCAGTGGCCTCGCGGGACTAGCGGGACTGAGCTCCTACAATGAGCAGTTCTTC
J: TRBJ2-1
V: TRBV6-1
size: few
D: TRBD2

CDR3: CASSFRGLAGLGEQFF
DNA: TGTGCCAGCAGTTTTAGGGGACTAGCGGGCCTCGGTGAGCAGTTCTTC
J: TRBJ2-1
V: TRBV28
size: -
D: TRBD2

CDR3: CASSPKRGLAGVWETQYF
DNA: TGTGCCAGCAGCCCAAAGAGAGGACTAGCGGGAGTATGGGAGACCCAGTACTTC
J: TRBJ2-5
V: TRBV28
size: -
D: TRBD2

CDR3: CASRRQVGNQPQHF
DNA: TGTGCCAGCCGAAGACAGGTCGGCAATCAGCCCCAGCATTTT
J: TRBJ1-5
V: TRBV6-5
size: -
D: -

CDR3: CASSFFPGGNEKLFF
DNA: TGTGCCAGCAGCTTTTTTCCAGGGGGTAATGAAAAACTGTTTTTT
J: TRBJ1-4
V: TRBV7-2
size: -
D: TRBD1

CDR3: CATLPGRVPSGANVLTF
DNA: TGTGCCACTCTCCCAGGCAGGGTACCTTCTGGGGCCAACGTCCTGACTTTC
J: TRBJ2-6
V: TRBV28
size: -
D: -

CDR3: CASSASIQGTEAFF
DNA: TGTGCCAGCAGCGCGTCGATTCAGGGGACCGAAGCTTTCTTT
J: TRBJ1-1
V: TRBV7-2
size: few
D: -

CDR3: CAWSVPPRNTEAFF
DNA: TGTGCCTGGAGTGTACCCCCGAGGAACACTGAAGCTTTCTTT
J: TRBJ1-1
V: TRBV30
size: few
D: -

CDR3: CASSDGRLAGASDTQYF
DNA: TGTGCCAGCAGTGATGGTAGGCTAGCGGGAGCCTCAGATACGCAGTATTTT
J: TRBJ2-3
V: TRBV25-1
size: -
D: TRBD2

CDR3: CASRNDGGNGYTF
DNA: TGTGCCAGCAGGAATGACGGGGGAAATGGCTACACCTTC
J: TRBJ1-2
V: TRBV2
size: -
D: -

CDR3: CASSLVGAETQYF
DNA: TGTGCCAGCAGTTTAGTGGGAGCTGAGACCCAGTACTTC
J: TRBJ2-5
V: TRBV28
size: -
D: -

CDR3: CASSVDPGGRAFF
DNA: TGTGCCAGCAGCGTGGATCCAGGGGGTCGAGCTTTCTTT
J: TRBJ1-1
V: TRBV5-5
size: few
D: TRBD1

CDR3: CASSKHDPRLTGELFF
DNA: TGTGCCAGTAGTAAGCACGACCCCCGACTCACCGGGGAGCTGTTTTTT
J: TRBJ2-2
V: TRBV19
size: -
D: -